Presented here are 17 T cell receptor beta chains from one specimen sequenced in a study of cytomegalovirus exposure and HLA in healthy donors. Both 60 Vbeta primers and 13 Jbeta primers went into the PCR. Produced via immunoSEQ multiplex PCR; TCRdb's table is partial and in-frame only. The sample yields roughly 77,000 clones, 55% to 75% seen once. The specimen was PBMCs. These receptors originate from a woman aged 40-49 years in good health and CMV-seropositive.

This chain connects TRBV2 to TRBJ2-5, with 8 bases fitting TRBD2. The V gene's germline CDR1 is SNHLY and CDR2 FYNNEI. Unmatched junction bases numbered 2, after V lost 2 bases and J lost 3 bases. This CDR3 has 14 residues. The DNA of the CDR3 is TGTGCCAGCAGTGAAATACTAGCGGAAGAGACCCAGTACTTC. Encoded protein: CASSEILAEETQYF.

The rearrangement links TRBV5-4 to TRBJ1-3; D ambiguous. The CDR3 consists of 12 residues. Between the trimmed V and J ends, which lost 2 bases and 2 bases, there was a span of 2 bases. Looked up from germline, CDR1 is SGHNT and CDR2 is YYREEE (reference sequence). The CDR3 is CASSFAGNTIYF. In nucleotides, the CDR3 is TGTGCCAGCAGCTTCGCTGGAAACACCATATATTTT. The full variable domain, rest sourced from reference TRBV5-4 and TRBJ1-3, is ETGVTQSPTHLIKTRGQQVTLRCSSQSGHNTVSWYQQALGQGPQFIFQYYREEENGRGNFPPRFSGLQFPNYSSELNVNALELDDSALYLCASSFAGNTIYFGEGSWLTVV.

A single count supports this clone. The V and J genes are TRBV5-1 and TRBJ2-3; 7 positions match TRBD1. V shed 7 bases and J 6 bases; nucleotides not matched to a gene: 11. Germline loops: CDR1 SGHRS, CDR2 YFSETQ. The CDR3 runs to 14 residues. CDR3 sequence: CASGEGALGDTQYF. The CDR3 DNA sequence: TGCGCCAGCGGCGAGGGGGCGCTGGGGGATACGCAGTATTTT.

This clone was picked up one time. The rearrangement uses TRBV10-3 and TRBJ1-1; no clear D gene. With 10 bases removed from V and 0 bases from J, the gap between germline ends came to 12 bases. The germline gives CDR1 ENHRY, CDR2 SYGVKD. CDR3 length equals 13 residues. CDR3 DNA: TGTGCCAGCGGTCCCGCCATGAACACTGAAGCTTTCTTT. Translation gives CASGPAMNTEAFF.

J is TRBJ1-6 and V is TRBV25-1, with a tentative D call TRBD1 (5 bases). Germline lookup yields CDR1 MGHDK and CDR2 SYGVNS. The CDR3 has 13 residues. V lost 7 bases to trimming and J lost 5 bases, with 9 bases between them. As DNA, the CDR3 is TGTGCCAGCACAGGGCGGCATAATTCACCCCTCCACTTT. It translates to CASTGRHNSPLHF.

The J gene is TRBJ1-1, the V gene TRBV27; TRBD1 is a possible D gene (6 bases). Germline V gene sequence: CDR1 MNHEY, CDR2 SMNVEV (reference sequence). This CDR3 region has 13 residues. The V end was cut by 5 bases, the J end by 5 bases, with 12 bases between. Here the CDR3 reads CASSQYRETEAFF. Here the CDR3 DNA reads TGTGCCAGCAGTCAATACAGGGAAACTGAAGCTTTCTTT.

The CDR3 here is CASSTSGDTEAFF. The CDR3 nucleotides read TGTGCCAGCAGCACTAGCGGGGACACTGAAGCTTTCTTT. The V call is TRBV2, the J call TRBJ1-1; D remains ambiguous. CDR1 is SNHLY, CDR2 FYNNEI, per germline. Trimming took off 6 bases at V and 3 bases at J, with 11 bases between the two ends. This CDR3 region has 13 residues.

The rearrangement links TRBV30 to TRBJ1-2, with TRBD1 identical over 8 bases. Germline V gene lookup returns CDR1 GTSNPN and CDR2 SVGIG (reference sequence). The V gene end was trimmed by 1 base and the J gene end by 4 bases; junction bases not matched to a gene: 2. This CDR3 region has 13 residues. The CDR3 reads CAWSAGTGYGYTF. The CDR3 nucleotides read TGTGCCTGGAGTGCCGGGACAGGCTATGGCTACACCTTC.

This clone was seen just once. The V gene is TRBV19, the J gene TRBJ2-2, with 7 bases fitting TRBD1. CDR3 size: 14 residues. The junction had 3 bases not matched to a gene; V was cut back by 8 bases and J by 0 bases. CDR1 and CDR2 (germline): LNHDA, SQIVND (reference sequence). CDR3 loop: CASADRPNTGELFF. The DNA for the CDR3 is TGTGCCAGTGCGGACAGGCCGAACACCGGGGAGCTGTTTTTT.

The chain links TRBV5-4 to TRBJ1-5, with D possibly being TRBD1 (5 bases). V lost 4 bases, J lost 0 bases, and 14 bases lay in between. Germline V gene lookup returns CDR1 SGHNT and CDR2 YYREEE (reference sequence). The CDR3 runs to 16 residues. The DNA for the CDR3 is TGTGCCAGCAGCGTAGGAGGGGTCGGTAGCAATCAGCCCCAGCATTTT. Translating it yields CASSVGGVGSNQPQHF.

The chain recombines TRBV10-3 with TRBJ1-6, with 8 bases fitting TRBD1. The V and J ends lost 6 bases and 5 bases, in that order; junction bases with no gene match: 3. Looked up from germline, CDR1 is ENHRY and CDR2 is SYGVKD. The CDR3 spans 14 residues. The CDR3 is CAIRSDRDNSPLHF. For the CDR3, the DNA is TGTGCCATCAGATCGGACAGGGATAATTCACCCCTCCACTTT.

The chain recombines TRBV12-5 with TRBJ2-5; D call uncertain. CDR3 length: 13 amino acids. Trimming took off 2 bases at V and 5 bases at J, with 9 bases between the two ends. CDR1 is LGHNT and CDR2 is FRNRAP in the germline V gene. CDR3 nucleotide sequence: TGTGCTAGTGGTTTGTGGGCGTTCGAGACCCAGTACTTC. Translating it yields CASGLWAFETQYF.

The CDR3 here is CASSSGTGHWEKLFF. CDR3 sequence (DNA): TGTGCCAGCAGCAGCGGGACAGGCCATTGGGAAAAACTGTTTTTT. The chain employs TRBV7-8 and TRBJ1-4, with 8 bases fitting TRBD1. Germline lookup yields CDR1 SGHVS and CDR2 FQNEAQ. The CDR3 is 15 residues long. V dropped 5 bases and J dropped 8; count of bases not matched to a gene: 10.

The gene calls are TRBV7-9 and TRBJ1-1, with D unresolved. The CDR3 is 13 amino acids. V was clipped by 7 bases and J by 4 bases, with 13 bases between them. From germline, CDR1 is SEHNR and CDR2 FQNEAQ (reference sequence). The CDR3 loop reads CASILNEVTEAFF. The CDR3, as DNA: TGTGCCAGCATACTCAATGAGGTCACTGAAGCTTTCTTT. Complete variable domain (other parts from reference TRBV7-9 and TRBJ1-1): DTGVSQNPRHKITKRGQNVTFRCDPISEHNRLYWYRQTLGQGPEFLTYFQNEAQLEKSRLLSDRFSAERPKGSFSTLEIQRTEQGDSAMYLCASILNEVTEAFFGQGTRLTVV.

The chain combines TRBV6-5 with TRBJ2-1; 9 positions match TRBD2. Germline V lookup: CDR1 MNHEY, CDR2 SVGAGI. This CDR3 has 15 residues. The V gene end was trimmed by 2 bases and the J gene end by 8 bases; junction bases not matched to a gene: 7. The CDR3 DNA reads TGTGCCAGCAGTTACGGGGTAGCGGGGGACGATGAGCAGTTCTTC. This sequence encodes CASSYGVAGDDEQFF.

The chain joins TRBV5-1 to TRBJ2-2, with TRBD1 matching over 8 bases. Germline assignment: CDR1 SGHRS and CDR2 YFSETQ. CDR3 length: 14 amino acids. Trimming took 7 bases from V and 6 from J; bases not matched to a gene: 8. For the CDR3, the DNA is TGCGCCAGCCGGATACAGGGGGTTGCCGGGGAGCTGTTTTTT. This codes for CASRIQGVAGELFF.

This clone came up once. Here the CDR3 DNA reads TGTGCCAGCAGACGAGCCGGGACAGGCCTTCCTGGGGCCAACGTCCTGACTTTC. As protein: CASRRAGTGLPGANVLTF. This chain joins TRBV28 and TRBJ2-6; 8 bases agree with TRBD1. Unmatched junction bases numbered 12, after V lost 6 bases and J lost 2 bases. Germline V gene sequence: CDR1 MDHEN, CDR2 SYDVKM. The CDR3 consists of 18 residues.